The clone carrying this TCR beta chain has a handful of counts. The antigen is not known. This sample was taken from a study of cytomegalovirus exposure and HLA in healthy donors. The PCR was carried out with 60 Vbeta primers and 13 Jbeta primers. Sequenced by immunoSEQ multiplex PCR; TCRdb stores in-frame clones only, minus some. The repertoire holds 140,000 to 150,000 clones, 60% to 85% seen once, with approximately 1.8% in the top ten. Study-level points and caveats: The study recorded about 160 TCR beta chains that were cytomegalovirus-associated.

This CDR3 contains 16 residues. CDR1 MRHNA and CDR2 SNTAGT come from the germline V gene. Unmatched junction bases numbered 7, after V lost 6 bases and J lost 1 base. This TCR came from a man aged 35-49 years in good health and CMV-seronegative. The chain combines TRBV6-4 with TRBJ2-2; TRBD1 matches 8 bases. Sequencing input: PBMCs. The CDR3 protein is CASRLGGQENTGELFF. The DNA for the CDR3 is TGTGCCAGCAGACTCGGGGGACAGGAGAACACCGGGGAGCTGTTTTTT.